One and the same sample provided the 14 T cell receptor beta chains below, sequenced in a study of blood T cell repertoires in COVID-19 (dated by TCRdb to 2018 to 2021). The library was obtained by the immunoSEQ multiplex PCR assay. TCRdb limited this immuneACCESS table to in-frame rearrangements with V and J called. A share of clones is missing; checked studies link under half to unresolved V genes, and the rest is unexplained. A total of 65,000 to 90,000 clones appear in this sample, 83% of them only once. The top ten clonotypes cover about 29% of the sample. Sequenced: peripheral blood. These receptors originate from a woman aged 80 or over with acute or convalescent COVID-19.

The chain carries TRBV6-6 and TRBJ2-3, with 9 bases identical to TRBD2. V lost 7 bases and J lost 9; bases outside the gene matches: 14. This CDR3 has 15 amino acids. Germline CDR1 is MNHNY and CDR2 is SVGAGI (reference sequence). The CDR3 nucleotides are TGTGCCAGCAATGCTCTAGCGGGAAAGGGGTGGACGCAGTATTTT. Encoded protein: CASNALAGKGWTQYF.

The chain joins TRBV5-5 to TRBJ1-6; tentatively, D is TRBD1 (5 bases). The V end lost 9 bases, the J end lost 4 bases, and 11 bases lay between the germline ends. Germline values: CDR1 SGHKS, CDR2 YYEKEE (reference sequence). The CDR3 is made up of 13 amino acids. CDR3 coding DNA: TGTGCCACCGACCAGGGTTATAATTCACCCCTCCACTTT. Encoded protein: CATDQGYNSPLHF.

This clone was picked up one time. CDR3: CASSLRAGAHSPLHF. The DNA for the CDR3 is TGTGCCAGCAGCCTTAGGGCAGGGGCTCATTCACCCCTCCACTTT. This chain connects TRBV5-6 to TRBJ1-6; TRBD1 might be the D (6 bases). The CDR3 loop spans 15 amino acids. In germline, CDR1 is SGHDT, CDR2 YYEEEE. Trimming took 4 bases from V and 8 from J, leaving 16 bases between them.

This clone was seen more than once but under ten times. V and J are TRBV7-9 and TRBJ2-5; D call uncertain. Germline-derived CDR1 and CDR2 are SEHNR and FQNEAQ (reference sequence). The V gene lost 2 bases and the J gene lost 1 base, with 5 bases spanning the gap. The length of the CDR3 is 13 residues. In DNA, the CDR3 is TGTGCCAGCAGCTTAACACGCCAAGAGACCCAGTACTTC. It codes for CASSLTRQETQYF.

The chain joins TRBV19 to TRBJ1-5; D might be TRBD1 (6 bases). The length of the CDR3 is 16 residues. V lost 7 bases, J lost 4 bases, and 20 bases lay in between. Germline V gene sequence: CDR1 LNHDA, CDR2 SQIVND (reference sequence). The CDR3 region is CASNRVPLYGNQPQHF. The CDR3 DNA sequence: TGTGCCAGTAACAGGGTCCCGCTATATGGGAATCAGCCCCAGCATTTT.

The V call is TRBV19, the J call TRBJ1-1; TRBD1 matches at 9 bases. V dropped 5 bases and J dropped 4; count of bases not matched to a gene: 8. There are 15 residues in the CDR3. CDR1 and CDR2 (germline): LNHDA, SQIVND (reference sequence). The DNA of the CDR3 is TGTGCCAGTAGTCCTAGGGGGGACAGGGCCACTGAAGCTTTCTTT. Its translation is CASSPRGDRATEAFF.

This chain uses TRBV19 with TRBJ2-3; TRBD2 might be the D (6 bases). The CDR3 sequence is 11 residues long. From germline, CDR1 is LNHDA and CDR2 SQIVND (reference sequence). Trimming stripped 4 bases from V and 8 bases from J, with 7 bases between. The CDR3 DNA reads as TGTGCCAGTAGTACAGCGGGTACGCAGTATTTT. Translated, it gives CASSTAGTQYF.

CDR3 sequence (DNA): TGTGCCAGCAGCGCCACTAGTACCGGCACAGATACGCAGTATTTT. Residues: CASSATSTGTDTQYF. The chain is built from TRBV9 and TRBJ2-3; perhaps TRBD2 as D (5 bases). Germline-derived CDR1 and CDR2 are SGDLS and YYNGEE. This CDR3 has 15 amino acids. V was shortened by 3 bases and J by 1 base, with 12 bases between the two germline ends.

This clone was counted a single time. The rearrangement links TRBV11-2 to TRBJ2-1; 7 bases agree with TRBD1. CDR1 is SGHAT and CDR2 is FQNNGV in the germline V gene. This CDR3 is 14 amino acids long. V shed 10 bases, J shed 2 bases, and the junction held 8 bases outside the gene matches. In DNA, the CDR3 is TGTGCCACTAAAACCGGGACAGCCTACAATGAGCAGTTCTTC. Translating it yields CATKTGTAYNEQFF.

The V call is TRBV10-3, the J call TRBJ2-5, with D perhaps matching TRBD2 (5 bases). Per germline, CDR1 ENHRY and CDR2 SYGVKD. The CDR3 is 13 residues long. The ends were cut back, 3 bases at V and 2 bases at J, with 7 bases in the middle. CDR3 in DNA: TGTGCCATCAGTGAACCGGGACAAGAGACCCAGTACTTC. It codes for CAISEPGQETQYF.

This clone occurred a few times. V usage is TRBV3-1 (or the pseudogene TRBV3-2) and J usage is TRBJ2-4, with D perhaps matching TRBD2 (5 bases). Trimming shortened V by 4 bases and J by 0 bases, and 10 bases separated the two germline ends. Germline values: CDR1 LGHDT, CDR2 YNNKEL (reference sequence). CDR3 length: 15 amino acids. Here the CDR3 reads CASSLTGIAKNIQYF. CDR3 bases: TGTGCCAGCAGCCTAACGGGAATAGCCAAAAACATTCAGTACTTC.

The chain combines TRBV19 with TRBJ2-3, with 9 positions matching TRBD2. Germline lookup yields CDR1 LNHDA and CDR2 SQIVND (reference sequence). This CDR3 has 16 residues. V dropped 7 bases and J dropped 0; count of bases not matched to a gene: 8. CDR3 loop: CASNLAGTTSTDTQYF. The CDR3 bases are TGTGCCAGTAACCTAGCGGGAACCACTAGCACAGATACGCAGTATTTT.

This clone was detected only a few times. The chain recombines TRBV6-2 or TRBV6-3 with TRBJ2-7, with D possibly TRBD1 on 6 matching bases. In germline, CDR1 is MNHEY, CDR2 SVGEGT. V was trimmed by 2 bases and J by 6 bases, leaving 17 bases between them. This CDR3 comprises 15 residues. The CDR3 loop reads CASSYPQGPRVEQYF. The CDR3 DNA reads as TGTGCCAGCAGTTACCCGCAGGGGCCCAGGGTCGAGCAGTACTTC.

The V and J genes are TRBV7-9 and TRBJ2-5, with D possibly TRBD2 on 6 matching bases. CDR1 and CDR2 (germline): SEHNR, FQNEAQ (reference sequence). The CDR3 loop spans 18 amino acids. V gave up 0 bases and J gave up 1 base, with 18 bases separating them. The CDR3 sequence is CASSLARVLAGLQETQYF. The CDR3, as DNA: TGTGCCAGCAGCTTAGCCCGGGTGCTGGCGGGGCTCCAAGAGACCCAGTACTTC.